A selection of T cell receptor beta chains follows, all from one sample in a study of identical twins. In TCRdb, the 5' RACE reads were re-called with MiXCR into one record per CDR3 protein. The sample shows 500,000 to 550,000 distinct CDR3 sequences, about 20% of them seen only once. The same specimen was also included in a second study, on T cells expressing NK-cell markers.

Sequencing used CD4+ T cells sorted from blood. These receptors came from a woman aged 18 to 35 in good health. CDR3s include the opening cysteine and the closing phenylalanine or tryptophan. A D gene is named only where the DNA matches it firmly. A row's size may be missing; if present it is once, few, many or a size class.

d_call	clone_size	j_call	v_call	cdr3_nt	cdr3_aa
TRBD2	few	TRBJ2-2	TRBV20-1	TGCAGTGCTAGAAAAGGGGGTAGCGGGAGGGCCATCACCGGGGAGCTGTTTTTT	CSARKGGSGRAITGELFF
.	.	TRBJ2-5	TRBV5-1	TGCGCCAGCAGCTTGGGGCCGTCGACCCAAGAGACCCAGTACTTC	CASSLGPSTQETQYF
.	few	TRBJ2-5	TRBV20-1	TGCAGTGCTAGAGGTGGGCTCGGAGCGGTGGCCCAGTACTTC	CSARGGLGAVAQYF
.	few	TRBJ2-7	TRBV6-5	TGTGCCAGCAGTTACCGCCCCTCAGGGACTCCAGCCTACGAGCAGTACTTC	CASSYRPSGTPAYEQYF
.	few	TRBJ1-5	TRBV7-8	TGTGCCAGCAGCTTAGTCGTCCAGACCTACCAGCCCCAGCATTTT	CASSLVVQTYQPQHF
.	few	TRBJ2-5	TRBV19	TGTGCCAGTAGTATAGATATAGGGGCTCTCGTAGGGGGGACCCAGTACTTC	CASSIDIGALVGGTQYF
TRBD1	.	TRBJ1-6	TRBV29-1	TGCAGCGTTTCGCTGGGACAGAATAATTCACCCCTCCACTTT	CSVSLGQNNSPLHF
TRBD1	.	TRBJ2-2	TRBV27	TGTGCCAGCAGTTCCTCAGGGGGTGGTAACACCGGGGAGCTGTTTTTT	CASSSSGGGNTGELFF
.	many	TRBJ2-5	TRBV20-1	TGCAGTGTGCTTAGGGAGACCCAGTACTTC	CSVLRETQYF
TRBD2	.	TRBJ2-1	TRBV29-1	TGCAGCGTTGGGGGGACTAGTCTGCGGGAGCAGTTCTTC	CSVGGTSLREQFF
TRBD1	many	TRBJ2-7	TRBV12-3/TRBV12-4	TGTGCCAGCAGTCCTACTGGGGGCAGGGGGCTCTCTAACGAGCAGTACTTC	CASSPTGGRGLSNEQYF
.	many	TRBJ1-2	TRBV6-6	TGCGCCATACTAGGAGGCTACACCTTC	CAILGGYTF
.	.	TRBJ2-1	TRBV5-1	TGCGCCAGCAGCACCCGGACACTAGGGGCCAATGAGCAGTTCTTC	CASSTRTLGANEQFF
TRBD1	many	TRBJ1-2	TRBV5-5	TGTGCCAGCAGCTTCTCAAGGACAGGAGTCTATGGCTACACCTTC	CASSFSRTGVYGYTF